The clone carrying this T cell receptor (beta chain) was counted between two and nine times. Regions amplified from RNA transcripts were the TCR beta CDR3 regions. The TCR CDR3 was amplified in a first-round RT-PCR using the HTBI primer set. TCRdb processed the multiplex PCR reads anew with MiXCR; each CDR3 protein has one entry. The sample yields under 350,000 distinct CDR3 sequences, approximately 22% seen once. Trimming took off 8 bases at V and 2 bases at J, with 15 bases between the two ends. Germline CDR1 ENHRY, CDR2 SYGVKD. CDR3 size: 14 residues. This sample is part of a study of T cells in Graves' hyperthyroidism and ophthalmopathy.

The TCR was taken from a woman aged 45 to 65 with Graves' hyperthyroidism. The sample consisted of blood. The chain combines TRBV10-3 with TRBJ1-2; D perhaps matches TRBD1 (6 bases). CDR3 protein: CAIGQNQENYGYTF. CDR3 nucleotide sequence: TGTGCCATCGGACAGAACCAGGAAAACTATGGCTACACCTTC.